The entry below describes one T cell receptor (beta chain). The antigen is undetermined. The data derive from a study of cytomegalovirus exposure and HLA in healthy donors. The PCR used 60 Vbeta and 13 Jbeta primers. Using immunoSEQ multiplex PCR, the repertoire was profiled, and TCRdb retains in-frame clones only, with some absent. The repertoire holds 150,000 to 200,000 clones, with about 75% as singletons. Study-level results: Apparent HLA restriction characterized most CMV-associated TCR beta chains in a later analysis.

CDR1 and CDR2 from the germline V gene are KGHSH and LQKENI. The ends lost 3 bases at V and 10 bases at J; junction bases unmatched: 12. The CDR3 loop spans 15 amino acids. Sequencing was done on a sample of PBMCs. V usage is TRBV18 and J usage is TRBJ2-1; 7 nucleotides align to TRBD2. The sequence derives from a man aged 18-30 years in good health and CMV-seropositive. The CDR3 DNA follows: TGTGCCAGCTCACCTCTGAGCGGGAAGACGCGGGAGCAGTTCTTC. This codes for CASSPLSGKTREQFF.